Reported below is one T cell receptor beta chain. Its binding antigen is unknown. Nothing much larger sits one base from this clone, and base qualities are not available. The sample belongs to a study of a mutant IDH1 vaccine in newly diagnosed glioma listed by TCRdb under 2021. In the study overall: Patients were given eight vaccinations, in weeks 1, 3, 5, 7, 11, 15, 19 and 23, which matched visits V03 through V10. In the chemotherapy-containing groups, vaccination started alongside temozolomide cycles, whereas in patients who had radiotherapy alone it started 4-6 weeks after radiotherapy. The roughly 33 treated patients were approximately 60% male and roughly 40% female, with a mean age of roughly 40 years. Before enrollment, patients had received standard therapy of radiotherapy alone, temozolomide alone, or radiochemotherapy with temozolomide; most received the combination. Peripheral blood samples were drawn at six visits, namely V03 (baseline), V05, V07, V10, V12 and V13. Longitudinal TCRB deep sequencing was performed for fewer than 30 treated patients wherever samples were available for exploratory analyses.

Via the germline V gene, CDR1 is SGHTA and CDR2 FQGNSA. Trimming at the junction amounts to 0 bases on V and 1 base on J, and the germline ends lie 12 bases apart. The CDR3 sequence holds 16 residues, the cysteine and phenylalanine included. Kept here is only the CDR3 DNA, which spans 48 bases and is read in frame from base 1. The time point label, as the study defines it: week 23, last vaccination. Every vaccine dose consisted of 300 ug of a 20-mer mutant IDH1 peptide in Montanide, administered subcutaneously together with topical imiquimod. All donors had newly diagnosed IDH1-mutant astrocytomas of WHO grade 3 or 4 that showed loss of nuclear ATRX. The samples were drawn from NOA16, a multicentre, single-arm, open-label phase I trial in Germany that tested a mutant IDH1 peptide vaccine in humans for the first time. The DNeasy Blood and Tissue Kit was used to extract genomic DNA from EDTA blood for TCRB sequencing.

Findings and caveats that apply to the study as a whole: Availability determined which PBMC samples were chosen for TCRB deep sequencing. It was noted by the authors that analyses of patient blood samples could not be reproduced owing to sample limitations. Pseudoprogression seemed to be unrelated to changes in the top peripheral T cell clonotypes found by TCRB sequencing. Immune responses induced by the vaccine were seen in roughly 92% of patients across multiple MHC alleles.

The protocol used for the library was the immunoSEQ multiplex PCR assay. Rearranged TCR beta chain sequences were amplified using the hsTCRB Kit according to the manufacturer's protocol. An Illumina MiSeq was used to sequence the TCRB libraries. On the study's bioinformatics: The proprietary platform of the kit vendor was used for demultiplexing, trimming and gene mapping. TCRdb carries this immuneACCESS record with in-frame sequences only. Its versions omit some clonotypes, under half of them owing to an unresolved V gene in the studies checked, with the rest unexplained. Clone size and the V and J calls come from that table; the DNA yielded D and trimming. The table for this sample lists 82,000 or so clones; almost 85% of them were counted only once. Clones ranked in the top ten supply over 2% of the sample.

The TCR was taken from a man aged 25 to 40 with glioma. Some clones in this sample may be carry-over from other donors' samples. The sequencing here drew on PBMCs, taken from a glioma patient whose treatment included an IDH1 peptide vaccine. Here the chain combines TRBV7-2 and TRBJ1-1; a weak D assignment points to TRBD1 (6 bases agree). The nucleotides are TGTGCCAGCAGCTTAGCGGGGGGGGCAACGAACACTGAAGCTTTCTTT. Translated, it reads CASSLAGGATNTEAFF.